This T cell receptor (beta chain) derives from a study of T cell responses to AZD1222 COVID-19 vaccine. CDR3 length equals 16 residues. V lost 0 bases and J 1 base, leaving 11 bases between the germline ends. The germline gives CDR1 ENHRY, CDR2 SYGVKD. Profiled with immunoSEQ multiplex PCR; TCRdb holds only in-frame clones, not every one. This sample carries some 40,000 clones, roughly 75% of them seen once, and the ten largest clones take under 5%. The starting material was peripheral blood, obtained on day 0 of AZD1222 vaccination. This receptor was obtained from an adult in good health. The chain is built from TRBV10-3 and TRBJ2-3, with D maybe TRBD1 (6 bases). CDR3 DNA: TGTGCCATCAGTGAGTCCCTGGGGGCGGGCACAGATACGCAGTATTTT. Translation gives CAISESLGAGTDTQYF.